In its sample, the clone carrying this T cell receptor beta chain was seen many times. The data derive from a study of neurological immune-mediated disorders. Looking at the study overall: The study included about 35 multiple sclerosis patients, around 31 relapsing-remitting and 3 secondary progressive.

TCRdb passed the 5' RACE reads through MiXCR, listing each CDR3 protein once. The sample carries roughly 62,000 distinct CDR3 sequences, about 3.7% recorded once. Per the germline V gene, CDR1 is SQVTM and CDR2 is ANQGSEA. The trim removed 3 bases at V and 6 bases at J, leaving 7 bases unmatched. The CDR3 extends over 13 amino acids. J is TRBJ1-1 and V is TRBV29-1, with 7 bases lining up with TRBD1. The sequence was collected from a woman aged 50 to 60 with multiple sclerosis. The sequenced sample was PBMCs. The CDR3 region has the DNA TGCAGCGTTGATGTCAGGGGGGCACCTGAAGCTTTCTTT. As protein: CSVDVRGAPEAFF.